This T cell receptor beta chain is drawn from a study of blood T cell repertoires in COVID-19. Study as a whole: Whether acute or convalescent, the COVID-19 samples came from the United States, Italy and Spain. From T cells, B-cell-depleted T cells, or PBMCs came the material, which was cDNA or gDNA.

In the authors' methods: Amplifying reference gene primers gave estimates of nucleated cell counts. Clones were read by immunoSEQ multiplex PCR, and TCRdb kept only the in-frame ones, dropping some. That table furnishes V, J and clone size, whereas the DNA furnished D and trimming. The top ten clones hold approximately 9.4% of a sample with fewer than 350,000 clones, approximately 90% of them seen once. Seattle patient enrollment occurred during active infection, with longitudinal follow-up thereafter. Trimming took 4 bases from V and 0 from J; bases not matched to a gene: 1. CDR3 length: 14 amino acids. Germline values: CDR1 MNHEY, CDR2 SMNVEV (reference sequence).

This clonotype was sampled from a man aged 30 to 45 with COVID-19, enrolled during active disease. The rearrangement uses TRBV27 and TRBJ2-7, with TRBD1 identical over 9 bases. Sequenced material: peripheral blood. CDR3 sequence: CASSWGQGSYEQYF. Here the CDR3 DNA reads TGTGCCAGCAGTTGGGGACAGGGCTCCTACGAGCAGTACTTC.